These 22 T cell receptor beta chains were all obtained from the same sample, sequenced in a study of cytomegalovirus exposure and HLA in healthy donors. The study ran its PCR with 60 Vbeta and 13 Jbeta primers. The table came from immunoSEQ multiplex PCR; TCRdb's copy has only in-frame clones and leaves some out. The sample table includes about 33,000 clones. The sequenced material came from PBMCs. These receptors were collected from a man aged 40-50 years in good health and CMV-seronegative.

J is TRBJ2-7 and V is TRBV6-5; possible D gene TRBD1, 8 bases. This CDR3 comprises 15 residues. V was cut by 5 bases and J by 3 bases, with 17 bases left in between. Germline CDR1 MNHEY, CDR2 SVGAGI. CDR3 loop: CASSLQGGLVYEQYF. Here the CDR3 DNA reads TGTGCCAGCAGTCTACAGGGGGGGCTCGTCTACGAGCAGTACTTC.

V usage is TRBV28 and J usage is TRBJ2-5; D not resolved. CDR3 length: 13 amino acids. V dropped 7 bases and J dropped 2 bases, with 11 bases sitting between them. The germline V gene has CDR1 MDHEN and CDR2 SYDVKM. DNA for the CDR3: TGTGCCAGCACGCTAAACCGACAAGAGACCCAGTACTTC. Amino acid sequence: CASTLNRQETQYF.

To note about this clone: This same CDR3 is encoded by further DNA sequences in the sample. The chain joins TRBV4-2 to TRBJ2-7, with 12 bases matching TRBD2. CDR1 LGHNA and CDR2 YNFKEQ come from the germline V gene. V lost 1 base and J lost 4; bases outside the gene matches: 2. The CDR3 sequence is 15 residues long. The CDR3 DNA is TGTGCCAGCAGCCAAGGGACTAGCGGGGCTTACGAGCAGTACTTC. It yields the protein CASSQGTSGAYEQYF.

Worth noting for this clone: Distinct nucleotide sequences in the sample also encode this CDR3. This chain joins TRBV30 and TRBJ1-5, with D possibly being TRBD1 (5 bases). Between the trimmed V and J ends, which lost 1 base and 1 base, there was a span of 5 bases. Germline V gene lookup returns CDR1 GTSNPN and CDR2 SVGIG (reference sequence). CDR3 length equals 13 residues. Here the CDR3 reads CAWSGQSNQPQHF. Here the CDR3 DNA reads TGTGCCTGGAGTGGACAGAGCAATCAGCCCCAGCATTTT.

J is TRBJ2-6 and V is TRBV6-1; D unclear. The CDR3 runs 15 residues. V was clipped by 6 bases and J by 0 bases, with 9 bases between them. Germline CDR1 reads MNHNS; CDR2 reads SASEGT. The CDR3 coding sequence is TGTGCCAGCAGCTCTGAGAGCTCTGGGGCCAACGTCCTGACTTTC. Residues: CASSSESSGANVLTF.

The chain combines TRBV30 with TRBJ2-2; D unresolved. V was shortened by 8 bases and J by 7 bases, with 11 bases between the two germline ends. The CDR3 is 11 amino acids. CDR1 and CDR2 from the germline V gene are GTSNPN and SVGIG (reference sequence). The CDR3 region is CARNHYGELFF. CDR3 coding DNA: TGTGCCAGAAACCACTACGGGGAGCTGTTTTTT.

The chain employs TRBV9 and TRBJ1-4; TRBD1 is a possible D gene (5 bases). Germline V gene lookup returns CDR1 SGDLS and CDR2 YYNGEE. There are 14 residues in the CDR3. The V end lost 4 bases, the J end lost 8 bases, and 15 bases lay between the germline ends. The CDR3: CASSPWGVQEKLFF. CDR3 bases: TGTGCCAGCAGCCCCTGGGGGGTTCAGGAAAAACTGTTTTTT.

This chain joins TRBV4-3 and TRBJ2-3; TRBD2 is a possible D gene (5 bases). The CDR3 has 15 amino acids. V dropped 1 base and J dropped 6 bases, with 14 bases sitting between them. The germline CDR1 and CDR2 sequences are LGHNA and YSLEER. Written as DNA, the CDR3 is TGCGCCAGCAGCCAAGGAAAGCGGCCCGGGGATACGCAGTATTTT. It is translated as CASSQGKRPGDTQYF.

The CDR3 DNA reads TGTGCCTGGAATCTCGGGGGGCAAGTAGCTTTCTTT. It codes for CAWNLGGQVAFF. The V call is TRBV30, the J call TRBJ1-1; D might be TRBD1 (6 bases). This CDR3 spans 12 amino acids. Trimming left V 4 bases short and J 10 bases short, with 16 bases between. Germline CDR1 reads GTSNPN; CDR2 reads SVGIG (reference sequence).

Comment on this clone: The junction departs from germline at one end; a sequencing error may be responsible. Other DNA sequences in the same sample also yield this CDR3. The rearrangement links TRBV30 to TRBJ1-6; 10 bases are a match to TRBD1. The CDR3 has 14 residues. Germline loops: CDR1 GTSNPN, CDR2 SVGIG (reference sequence). Here the CDR3 reads CAWGLRDRGSPLHF. CDR3 DNA: TGTGCCTGGGGCCTCCGGGACAGGGGTTCACCCCTACACTTT.

The CDR3 DNA is TGTGCCAGCAGCTTAGTGGAGTGGGGGAGGGCCAAGGATGAGCAGTTCTTC. Its translation is CASSLVEWGRAKDEQFF. This chain uses TRBV7-2 with TRBJ2-1, with 7 nucleotides matching TRBD2. Germline V lookup: CDR1 SGHTA, CDR2 FQGNSA. V lost 1 base and J lost 8; bases outside the gene matches: 14. The CDR3 is 17 residues long.

V gene TRBV4-2 combines with J gene TRBJ2-7; no definite D call. CDR1 is LGHNA and CDR2 is YNFKEQ in the germline V gene. This CDR3 has 14 amino acids. V was clipped by 0 bases and J by 1 base, with 7 bases between them. The CDR3 loop reads CASSQDPTSYEQYF. The CDR3 region has the DNA TGTGCCAGCAGCCAAGATCCAACTTCCTACGAGCAGTACTTC.

The genes are TRBV19 and TRBJ2-1; 8 bases line up with TRBD2. Unmatched junction bases numbered 8, after V lost 5 bases and J lost 8 bases. The CDR3 spans 14 residues. In germline, CDR1 is LNHDA, CDR2 SQIVND (reference sequence). The CDR3: CASSWTSPLDEQFF. For the CDR3, the DNA is TGTGCCAGTAGTTGGACTAGCCCCCTTGATGAGCAGTTCTTC.

The rearrangement uses TRBV4-2 and TRBJ1-1, with D possibly being TRBD1 (5 bases). From germline, CDR1 is LGHNA and CDR2 YNFKEQ. CDR3 length: 17 amino acids. Deletions cut 0 bases from V and 4 bases from J, with 18 bases between. Here the CDR3 DNA reads TGTGCCAGCAGCCAAGATGGGGCAGGTAGAATCAGCACTGAAGCTTTCTTT. Residues: CASSQDGAGRISTEAFF.

The chain is built from TRBV7-3 and TRBJ2-1, with 13 bases that match TRBD2. Germline assignment: CDR1 SGHTA and CDR2 FQGTGA. There are 14 residues in the CDR3. Trimming cost V 5 bases and J 8 bases; bases outside gene matches: 3. As DNA, the CDR3 is TGTGCCAGCAGCCGGGGGACTAGCGGGGATGAGCAGTTCTTC. It translates to CASSRGTSGDEQFF.

J is TRBJ2-3 and V is TRBV4-1; 7 nucleotides agree with TRBD2. Germline CDR1 reads MGHRA; CDR2 reads YSYEKL. V was clipped by 0 bases and J by 4 bases; unmatched bases: 4. This CDR3 contains 15 residues. The DNA for the CDR3 is TGCGCCAGCAGCCAAGATCACCGGGGGGCAGATACGCAGTATTTT. Translated: CASSQDHRGADTQYF.

The chain uses TRBV19 and TRBJ1-1, with 8 bases fitting TRBD1. Trimming took 5 bases from V and 7 from J; bases not matched to a gene: 6. The CDR3 extends over 13 amino acids. Germline V gene lookup returns CDR1 LNHDA and CDR2 SQIVND (reference sequence). The CDR3 coding sequence is TGTGCCAGTAGTCTCGGACAGGGCCGTGAAGCTTTCTTT. This sequence encodes CASSLGQGREAFF.

This clone shows up as medium-sized by frequency. This CDR3 reads CASKRQGHGYTF. CDR3 coding DNA: TGTGCCAGCAAGAGACAGGGGCATGGCTACACCTTC. The chain couples TRBV6-5 to TRBJ1-2, with TRBD1 matching over 8 bases. The CDR3 consists of 12 residues. The V and J ends lost 7 bases and 6 bases, in that order; junction bases with no gene match: 4. Germline CDR1 MNHEY, CDR2 SVGAGI.

This sequence joins TRBV29-1 and TRBJ2-5; TRBD2 aligns across 8 bases. The CDR3 has 15 amino acids. Germline V lookup: CDR1 SQVTM, CDR2 ANQGSEA. The J segment lost 5 bases and the V segment lost 1 base, leaving 9 bases of the junction unmatched. CDR3 in amino acids: CSVEGPGTRSETQYF. The CDR3 bases are TGCAGCGTTGAAGGCCCCGGGACTAGGTCGGAGACCCAGTACTTC.

The chain joins TRBV19 to TRBJ2-5; 7 positions agree with TRBD2. Germline CDR1 and CDR2: LNHDA and SQIVND (reference sequence). This CDR3 contains 14 residues. V lost 3 bases and J lost 5; bases outside the gene matches: 6. CDR3 region: CASSIGSGMETQYF. The CDR3 region has the DNA TGTGCCAGTAGTATCGGCAGCGGGATGGAGACCCAGTACTTC.

The chain combines TRBV4-2 with TRBJ2-7; the match to TRBD1 covers 7 bases. Germline V CDR1 and CDR2: LGHNA, YNFKEQ. The CDR3 sequence is 15 residues long. V was clipped by 1 base and J by 2 bases; unmatched bases: 5. The CDR3 protein is CASSQGGQLAYEQYF. For the CDR3, the DNA is TGTGCCAGCAGCCAAGGGGGACAGTTGGCCTACGAGCAGTACTTC.

The gene calls are TRBV4-2 and TRBJ2-2; possible D gene TRBD1, 6 bases. The CDR3 length is 16 residues. CDR1 and CDR2 (germline): LGHNA, YNFKEQ. The V end was cut by 1 base, the J end by 2 bases, with 11 bases between. CDR3 in DNA: TGTGCCAGCAGCCAAGTACAGGGAAGTAACACCGGGGAGCTGTTTTTT. It specifies CASSQVQGSNTGELFF.